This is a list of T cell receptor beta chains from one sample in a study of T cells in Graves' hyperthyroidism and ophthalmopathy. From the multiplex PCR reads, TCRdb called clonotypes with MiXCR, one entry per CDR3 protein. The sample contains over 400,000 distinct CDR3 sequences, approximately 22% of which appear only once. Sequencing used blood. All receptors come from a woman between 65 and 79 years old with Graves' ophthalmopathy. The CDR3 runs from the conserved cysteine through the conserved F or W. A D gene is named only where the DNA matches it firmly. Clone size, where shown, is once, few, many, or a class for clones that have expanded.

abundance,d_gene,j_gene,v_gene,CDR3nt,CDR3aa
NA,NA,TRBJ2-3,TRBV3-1,TGTGCCAGCAGCCAGAAATATCCCGATACGCAGTATTTT,CASSQKYPDTQYF
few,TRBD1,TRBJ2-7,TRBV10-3,TGTGCCATCAGTGAGCCACAGGGGACGGGGAGTTACGAGCAGTACTTC,CAISEPQGTGSYEQYF
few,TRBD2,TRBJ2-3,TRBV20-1,TGCAGTGCTCCCCTCCCGAAACTAGCGGGAGTAGGGGATACGCAGTATTTT,CSAPLPKLAGVGDTQYF
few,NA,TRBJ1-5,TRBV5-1,TGCGCCAGCAGCCCCGAACTCAATCAGCCCCAGCATTTT,CASSPELNQPQHF
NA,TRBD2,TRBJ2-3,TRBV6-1,TGTGCCAGCAGGGGGGGTTTGAGTAGCGGGACGGTAGATACGCAGTATTTT,CASRGGLSSGTVDTQYF
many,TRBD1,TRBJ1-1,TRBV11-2,TGTGCCAGCCGGCTAACAGGGGGTAACACTGAAGCTTTCTTT,CASRLTGGNTEAFF
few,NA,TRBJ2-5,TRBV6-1,TGTGCCAGCAGTTCCCGACAGGCTCCCGCCCAAGAGACCCAGTACTTC,CASSSRQAPAQETQYF
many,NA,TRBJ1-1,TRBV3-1,TGTGCCAGCAGCCAAGATGCGACAGCAAAGACTTTCTTT,CASSQDATAKTFF
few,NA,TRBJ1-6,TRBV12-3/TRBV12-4,TGTGCCAGCAGTTTGGCGCAGGCAAATTCACCCCTCCACTTT,CASSLAQANSPLHF
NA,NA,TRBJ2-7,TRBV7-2,TGTGCCAGCAGCTCTGGGGGGGCCGGGGCAGGGGGCTACGAGCAGTACTTC,CASSSGGAGAGGYEQYF
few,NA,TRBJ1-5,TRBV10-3,TGTGCCATCAGTGATATGGATCGGAATCAGCCCCAGCATTTT,CAISDMDRNQPQHF
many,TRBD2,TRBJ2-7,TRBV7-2,TGTGCCAGCAGTAGGCCAGGGGCGGGAGGCTACGAGCAGTACTTC,CASSRPGAGGYEQYF
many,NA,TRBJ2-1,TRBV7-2,TGTGCCAGCAGGGCGACAGGGAGGAATGAGCAGTTCTTC,CASRATGRNEQFF
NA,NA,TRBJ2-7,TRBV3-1,TGTGCCAGCAGCCAAGGGAGCGGTAACTCCTACGAGCAGTACTTC,CASSQGSGNSYEQYF
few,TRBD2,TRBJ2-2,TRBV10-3,TGTGCCATCACCCGGACTAGCGGACTCACCGGGGAGCTGTTTTTT,CAITRTSGLTGELFF
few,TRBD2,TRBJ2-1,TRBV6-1,TGTGCCATCCAGACTAGCGGAGGTTACAATGAGCAGTTCTTC,CAIQTSGGYNEQFF
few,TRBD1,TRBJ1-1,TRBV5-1,TGCGCCAGCAGCTCAGACAGGGGACCGAACACTGAAGCTTTCTTT,CASSSDRGPNTEAFF
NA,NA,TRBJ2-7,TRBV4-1,TGCGCCAGCAGATCAGACCGGGACGGTTCCTACGAGCAGTACTTC,CASRSDRDGSYEQYF
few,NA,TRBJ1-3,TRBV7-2,TGTGCCAGCAGCTTAAGAAGAAACACCATATATTTT,CASSLRRNTIYF
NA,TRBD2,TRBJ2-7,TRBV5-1,TGCGCCAGCAGCTTGGGGTCCGGCGGGAGGGCCTACGAGCAGTACTTC,CASSLGSGGRAYEQYF
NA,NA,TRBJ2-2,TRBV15,TGTGCCACCAGACAGGGAAGACGCACCGGGGAGCTGTTTTTT,CATRQGRRTGELFF
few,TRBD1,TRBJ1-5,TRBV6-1,TGTGCCAGCAGTACCGGGACAGGGGGCTTTCAGCCCCAGCATTTT,CASSTGTGGFQPQHF
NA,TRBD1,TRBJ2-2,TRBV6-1,TGTGCCACGACCGGGACAGGGATCGGGGAGCTGTTTTTT,CATTGTGIGELFF
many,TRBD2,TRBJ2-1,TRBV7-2,TGTGCCAGCAGCTTAATGAGCGGGACCTACAATGAGCAGTTCTTC,CASSLMSGTYNEQFF
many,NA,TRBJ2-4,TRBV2,TGTGCCAGCAGTACAGGACCTGGCATTCAGTACTTC,CASSTGPGIQYF
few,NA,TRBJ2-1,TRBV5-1,TGCGCCAGCAGCTTGGGTGGGTGGAATGAGCAGTTCTTC,CASSLGGWNEQFF
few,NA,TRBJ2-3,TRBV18,TGTGCCAGCTCACCAGGCGGGGCACGCACAGATACGCAGTATTTT,CASSPGGARTDTQYF
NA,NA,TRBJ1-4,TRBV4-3,TGCGCCAGCAGCCAACCCCAGGGAAGTGTGAAGAGGGAAAAACTGTTTTTT,CASSQPQGSVKREKLFF
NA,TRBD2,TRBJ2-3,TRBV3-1,TGTGCCAGCAGCCTCGTAGCGGGAGGGCCCAGCACAGATACGCAGTATTTT,CASSLVAGGPSTDTQYF
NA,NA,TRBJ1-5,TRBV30,TGTGCCTGGAGTGTACGGGGAGGGACGTCGAACAATCAGCCCCAGCATTTT,CAWSVRGGTSNNQPQHF
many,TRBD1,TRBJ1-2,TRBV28,TGTGCCAGCAGTTCGATGACAGGGGGGGGCTACACCTTC,CASSSMTGGGYTF
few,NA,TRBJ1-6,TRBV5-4,TGTGCCAGCAGCTCCTCACCTGGGGGGAATTCACCCCTCCACTTT,CASSSSPGGNSPLHF
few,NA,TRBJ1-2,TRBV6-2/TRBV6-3,TGTGCCAGCTATCAAGGCGGGGGCAGTGGCTACACCTTC,CASYQGGGSGYTF
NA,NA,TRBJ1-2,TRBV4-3,TGCGCCAGCAGCCAAGATATGGCGGTCTCTAACTATGGCTACACCTTC,CASSQDMAVSNYGYTF
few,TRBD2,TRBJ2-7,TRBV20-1,TGCAGTGCTAGAGGGGCGGGAGTAGCCCCTTTCGAGCAGTACTTC,CSARGAGVAPFEQYF
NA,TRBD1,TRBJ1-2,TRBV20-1,TGCAGTGCTAGACCCGGGACAGGGATGGGCTACACCTTC,CSARPGTGMGYTF
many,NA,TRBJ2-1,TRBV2,TGTGCCAGCAGTGTCCTCTACAATGAGCAGTTCTTC,CASSVLYNEQFF
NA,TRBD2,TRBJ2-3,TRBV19,TGTGCCACCGCCCCCACGGGGGGGGGGGCAACAGATACGCAGTATTTT,CATAPTGGGATDTQYF
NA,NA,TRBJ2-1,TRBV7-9,TGTGCCAGCAGTCCCACAGAGGTTCTATACAATGAGCAGTTCTTC,CASSPTEVLYNEQFF
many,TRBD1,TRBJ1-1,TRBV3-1,TGTGCCAGCAGCCAAATGACAGGGTTGCGTAACACTGAAGCTTTCTTT,CASSQMTGLRNTEAFF
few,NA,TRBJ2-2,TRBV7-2,TGTGCCAGCAGTAGACGGATAAACACCGGGGAGCTGTTTTTT,CASSRRINTGELFF
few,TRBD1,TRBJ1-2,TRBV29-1,TGCAGCGTTGGTGGGACAGCCCATGGCTACACCTTC,CSVGGTAHGYTF
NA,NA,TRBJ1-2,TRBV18,TGTGCCAGCTCACTCGGCTGGCAGGAGGCGCGTGGCTACACCTTC,CASSLGWQEARGYTF
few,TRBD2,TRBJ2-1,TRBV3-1,TGTGCCAGCAGCCAAGGCAGACTAGCGGGAGATTTTAATGAGCAGTTCTTC,CASSQGRLAGDFNEQFF
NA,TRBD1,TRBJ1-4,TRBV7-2,TGTGCCAGCAGCTCGACAGGGTTGGCTAATGAAAAACTGTTTTTT,CASSSTGLANEKLFF
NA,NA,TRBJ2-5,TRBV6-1,TGTGCCAGCTCCTCCGGGACGCCAAGACAAGAGACCCAGTACTTC,CASSSGTPRQETQYF
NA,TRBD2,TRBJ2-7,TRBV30,TGTGCCTGGAGCCGGGGGGAGCCTAACGAGCAGTACTTC,CAWSRGEPNEQYF
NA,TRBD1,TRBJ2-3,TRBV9,TGTGCCAGCAGCGCCATACAGGGGGGCGGCACAGATACGCAGTATTTT,CASSAIQGGGTDTQYF
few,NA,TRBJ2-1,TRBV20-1,TGCAGTCCGCTAGGGGGAGGTGGCGATGAGCAGTTCTTC,CSPLGGGGDEQFF
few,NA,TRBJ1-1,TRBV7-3,TGTGCCAGCAGCCCCCGGGGACCGATGAACACTGAAGCTTTCTTT,CASSPRGPMNTEAFF
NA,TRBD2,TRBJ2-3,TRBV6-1,TGTGCCAGCACCCTACTAGCGGGATTAGATACGCAGTATTTT,CASTLLAGLDTQYF
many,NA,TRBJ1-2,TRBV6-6,TGTGCCAGCAGTTACTCTCTCAGCACTAACTATGGCTACACCTTC,CASSYSLSTNYGYTF
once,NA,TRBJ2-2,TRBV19,TGTGCCAGTAGTATGGGGCTATCGACTCTCTCTCGCCACACCGGGGAGCTGTTTTTT,CASSMGLSTLSRHTGELFF